This TCR beta chain stems from a study of T-cell reconstitution after alpha-beta-depleted transplantation in children. Unique molecular identifiers featured in how the TCRbeta library was prepared. TCRdb recomputed calls from the PCR reads with MiXCR, one row per CDR3 protein. The table has about 300,000 distinct CDR3 sequences, around 9.1% seen once. CDR1 and CDR2 from the germline V gene are SGHRS and YFSETQ. This CDR3 spans 14 amino acids. The V segment lost 4 bases and the J segment 8 bases; nucleotides outside the gene matches: 10. This clonotype appeared a few times. This chain uses TRBV5-1 with TRBJ2-3; 7 bases align to TRBD2. This clonotype was obtained from a boy in the first two years of life with acute myeloid leukemia, due to receive a stem cell transplant. The sequencing used PBMCs, collected before TCRalphabeta/CD19-depleted stem cell transplant. CDR3: CASSHGLVEGTQYF. In DNA, the CDR3 is TGCGCCAGCAGCCACGGACTAGTCGAAGGTACGCAGTATTTT.